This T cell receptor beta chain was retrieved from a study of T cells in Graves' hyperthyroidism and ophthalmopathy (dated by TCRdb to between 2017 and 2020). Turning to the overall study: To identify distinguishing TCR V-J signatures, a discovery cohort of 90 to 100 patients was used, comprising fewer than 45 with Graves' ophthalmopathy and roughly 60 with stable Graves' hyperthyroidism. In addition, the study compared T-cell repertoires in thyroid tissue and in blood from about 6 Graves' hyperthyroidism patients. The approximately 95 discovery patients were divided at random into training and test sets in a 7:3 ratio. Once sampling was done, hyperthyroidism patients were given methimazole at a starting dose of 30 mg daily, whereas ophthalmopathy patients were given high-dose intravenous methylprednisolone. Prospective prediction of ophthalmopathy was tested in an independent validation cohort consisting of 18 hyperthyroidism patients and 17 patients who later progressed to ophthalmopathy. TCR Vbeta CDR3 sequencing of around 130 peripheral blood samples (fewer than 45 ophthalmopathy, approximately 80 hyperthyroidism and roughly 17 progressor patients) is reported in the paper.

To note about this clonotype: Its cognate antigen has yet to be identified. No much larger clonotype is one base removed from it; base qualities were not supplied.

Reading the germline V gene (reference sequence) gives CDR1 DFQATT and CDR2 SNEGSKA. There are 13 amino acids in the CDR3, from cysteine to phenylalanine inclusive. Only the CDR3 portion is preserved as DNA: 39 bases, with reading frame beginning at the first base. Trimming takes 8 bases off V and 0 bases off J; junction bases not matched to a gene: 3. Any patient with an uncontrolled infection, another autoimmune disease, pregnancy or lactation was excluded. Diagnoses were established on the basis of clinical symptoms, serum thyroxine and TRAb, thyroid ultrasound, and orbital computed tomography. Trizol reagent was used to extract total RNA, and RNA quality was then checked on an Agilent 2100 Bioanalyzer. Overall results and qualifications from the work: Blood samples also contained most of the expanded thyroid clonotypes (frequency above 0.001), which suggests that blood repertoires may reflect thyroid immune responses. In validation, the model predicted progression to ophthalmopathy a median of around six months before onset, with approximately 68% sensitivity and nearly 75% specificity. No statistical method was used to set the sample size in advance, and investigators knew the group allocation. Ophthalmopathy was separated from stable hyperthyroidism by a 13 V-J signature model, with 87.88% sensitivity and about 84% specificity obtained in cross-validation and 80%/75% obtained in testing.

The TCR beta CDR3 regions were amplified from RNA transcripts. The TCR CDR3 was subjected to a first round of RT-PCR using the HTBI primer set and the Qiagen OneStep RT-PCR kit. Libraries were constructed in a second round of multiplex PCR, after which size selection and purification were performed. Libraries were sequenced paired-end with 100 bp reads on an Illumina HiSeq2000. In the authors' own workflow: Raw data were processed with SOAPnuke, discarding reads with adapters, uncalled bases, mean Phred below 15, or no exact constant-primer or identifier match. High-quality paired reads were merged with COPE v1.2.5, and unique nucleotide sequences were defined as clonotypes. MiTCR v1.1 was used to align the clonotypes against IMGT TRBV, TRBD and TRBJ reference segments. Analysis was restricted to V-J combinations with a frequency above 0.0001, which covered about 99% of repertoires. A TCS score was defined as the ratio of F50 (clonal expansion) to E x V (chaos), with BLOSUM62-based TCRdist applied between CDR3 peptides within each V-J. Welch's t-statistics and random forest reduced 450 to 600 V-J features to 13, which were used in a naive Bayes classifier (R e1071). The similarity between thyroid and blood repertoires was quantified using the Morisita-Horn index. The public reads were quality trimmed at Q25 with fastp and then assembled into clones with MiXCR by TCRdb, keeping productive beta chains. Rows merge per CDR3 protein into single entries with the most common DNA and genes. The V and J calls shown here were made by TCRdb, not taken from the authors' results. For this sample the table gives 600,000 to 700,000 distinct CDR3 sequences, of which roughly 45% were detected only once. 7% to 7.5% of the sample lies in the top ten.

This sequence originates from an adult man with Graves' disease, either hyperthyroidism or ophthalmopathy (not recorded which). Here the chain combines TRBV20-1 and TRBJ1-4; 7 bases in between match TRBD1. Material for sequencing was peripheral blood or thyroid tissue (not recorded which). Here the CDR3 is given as CSTGVATNEKLFF. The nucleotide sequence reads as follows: TGCAGTACAGGGGTGGCAACTAATGAAAAACTGTTTTTT.